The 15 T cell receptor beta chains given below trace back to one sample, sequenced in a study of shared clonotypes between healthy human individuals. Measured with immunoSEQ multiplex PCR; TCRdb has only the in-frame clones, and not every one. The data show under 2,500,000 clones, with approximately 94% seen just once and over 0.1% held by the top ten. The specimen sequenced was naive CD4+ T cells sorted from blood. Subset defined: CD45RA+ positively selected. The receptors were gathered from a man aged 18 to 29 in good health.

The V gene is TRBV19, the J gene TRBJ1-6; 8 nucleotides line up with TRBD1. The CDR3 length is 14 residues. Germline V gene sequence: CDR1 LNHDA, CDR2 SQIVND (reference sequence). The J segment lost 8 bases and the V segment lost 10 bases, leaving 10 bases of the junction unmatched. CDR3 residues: CATDSGTGDSPLHF. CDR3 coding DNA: TGTGCCACCGATTCCGGGACAGGAGATTCACCCCTCCACTTT.

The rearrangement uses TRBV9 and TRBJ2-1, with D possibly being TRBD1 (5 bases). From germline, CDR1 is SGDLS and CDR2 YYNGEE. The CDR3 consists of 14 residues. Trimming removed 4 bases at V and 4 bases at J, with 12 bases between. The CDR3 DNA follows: TGTGCCAGCAGCCCGGGCAGGGTGTACAATGAGCAGTTCTTC. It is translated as CASSPGRVYNEQFF. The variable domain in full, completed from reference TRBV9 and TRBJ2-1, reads DSGVTQTPKHLITATGQRVTLRCSPRSGDLSVYWYQQSLDQGLQFLIQYYNGEERAKGNILERFSAQQFPDLHSELNLSSLELGDSALYFCASSPGRVYNEQFFGPGTRLTVL.

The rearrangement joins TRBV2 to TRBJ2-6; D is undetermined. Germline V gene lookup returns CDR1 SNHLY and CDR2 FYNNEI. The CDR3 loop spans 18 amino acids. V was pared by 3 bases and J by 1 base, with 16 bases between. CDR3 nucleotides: TGTGCCAGCAGTGAGTCCCACCTGCTGGGGTCTGGGGCCAACGTCCTGACTTTC. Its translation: CASSESHLLGSGANVLTF.

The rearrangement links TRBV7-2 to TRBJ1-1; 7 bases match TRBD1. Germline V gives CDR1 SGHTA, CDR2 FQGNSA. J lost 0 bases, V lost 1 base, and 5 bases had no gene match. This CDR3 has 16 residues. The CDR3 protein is CASSLDGTAMNTEAFF. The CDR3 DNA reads TGTGCCAGCAGCTTAGATGGGACAGCAATGAACACTGAAGCTTTCTTT.

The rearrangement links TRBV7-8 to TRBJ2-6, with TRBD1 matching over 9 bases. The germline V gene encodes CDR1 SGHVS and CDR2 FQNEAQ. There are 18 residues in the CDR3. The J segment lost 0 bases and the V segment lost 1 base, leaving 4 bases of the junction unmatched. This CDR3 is CASSLGRTGASGANVLTF. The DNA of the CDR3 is TGTGCCAGCAGCTTAGGTCGGACAGGGGCCTCTGGGGCCAACGTCCTGACTTTC. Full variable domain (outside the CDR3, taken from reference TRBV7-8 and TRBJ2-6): GAGVSQSPRYKVAKRGQDVALRCDPISGHVSLFWYQQALGQGPEFLTYFQNEAQLDKSGLPSDRFFAERPEGSVSTLKIQRTQQEDSAVYLCASSLGRTGASGANVLTFGAGSRLTVL.

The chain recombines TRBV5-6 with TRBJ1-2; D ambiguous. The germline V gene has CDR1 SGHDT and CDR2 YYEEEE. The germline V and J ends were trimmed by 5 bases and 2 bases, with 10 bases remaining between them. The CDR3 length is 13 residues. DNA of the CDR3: TGTGCCAGCAGTGGCAGCCGCAACTATGGCTACACCTTC. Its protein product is CASSGSRNYGYTF.

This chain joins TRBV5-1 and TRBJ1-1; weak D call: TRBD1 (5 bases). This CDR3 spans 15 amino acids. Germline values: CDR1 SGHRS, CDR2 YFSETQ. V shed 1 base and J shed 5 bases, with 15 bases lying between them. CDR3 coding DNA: TGCGCCAGCAGCTTGAACACAGGCGGAGGAACTGAAGCTTTCTTT. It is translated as CASSLNTGGGTEAFF.

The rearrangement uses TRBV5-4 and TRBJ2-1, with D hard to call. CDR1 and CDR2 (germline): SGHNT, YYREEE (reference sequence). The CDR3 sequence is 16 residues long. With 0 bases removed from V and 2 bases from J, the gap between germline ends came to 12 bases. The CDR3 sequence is CASSLGLAEAYNEQFF. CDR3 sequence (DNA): TGTGCCAGCAGCTTGGGGTTAGCAGAGGCCTACAATGAGCAGTTCTTC.

The CDR3 loop is CASRRQGNSYNEQFF. CDR3 DNA: TGTGCCAGCCGCAGACAGGGGAACTCCTACAATGAGCAGTTCTTC. The rearrangement uses TRBV6-5 and TRBJ2-1, with 8 bases matching TRBD1. The CDR3 is 15 residues long. Germline-derived CDR1 and CDR2 are MNHEY and SVGAGI. J was trimmed by 0 bases and V by 8 bases; bases with no gene match: 6.

The CDR3 DNA reads as TGTGCCAGCAGCCCAAGGACAGGAAACTATGGCTACACCTTC. Translating it yields CASSPRTGNYGYTF. The chain couples TRBV11-1 to TRBJ1-2; 7 bases are shared with TRBD1. Losses at the gene ends were 5 bases for V and 2 bases for J; bases not matched to a gene: 5. In germline, CDR1 is SGHAT, CDR2 FQDESV (reference sequence). The CDR3 covers 14 residues.

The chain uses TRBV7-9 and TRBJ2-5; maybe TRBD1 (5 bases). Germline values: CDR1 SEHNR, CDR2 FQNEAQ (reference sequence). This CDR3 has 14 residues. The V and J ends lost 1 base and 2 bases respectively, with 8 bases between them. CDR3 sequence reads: CASSLDSGQETQYF. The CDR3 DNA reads TGTGCCAGCAGCTTAGATTCAGGGCAAGAGACCCAGTACTTC.

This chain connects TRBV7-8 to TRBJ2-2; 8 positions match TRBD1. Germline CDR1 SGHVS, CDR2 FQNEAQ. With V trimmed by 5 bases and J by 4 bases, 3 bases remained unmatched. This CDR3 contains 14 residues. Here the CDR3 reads CASSPDRVTGELFF. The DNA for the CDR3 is TGTGCCAGCAGCCCGGACAGGGTCACCGGGGAGCTGTTTTTT.

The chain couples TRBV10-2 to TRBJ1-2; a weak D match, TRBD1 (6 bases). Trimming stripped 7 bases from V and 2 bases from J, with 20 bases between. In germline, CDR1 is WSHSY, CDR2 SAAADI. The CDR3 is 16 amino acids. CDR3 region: CASKLEGRGTNYGYTF. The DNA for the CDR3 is TGCGCCAGCAAGCTGGAGGGTAGGGGGACCAACTATGGCTACACCTTC.

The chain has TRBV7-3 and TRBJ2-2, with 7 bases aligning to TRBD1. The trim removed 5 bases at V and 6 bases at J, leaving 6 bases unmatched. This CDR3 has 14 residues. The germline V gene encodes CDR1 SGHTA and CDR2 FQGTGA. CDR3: CASSPTGVAGELFF. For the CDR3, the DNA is TGTGCCAGCAGCCCAACAGGGGTCGCCGGGGAGCTGTTTTTT.

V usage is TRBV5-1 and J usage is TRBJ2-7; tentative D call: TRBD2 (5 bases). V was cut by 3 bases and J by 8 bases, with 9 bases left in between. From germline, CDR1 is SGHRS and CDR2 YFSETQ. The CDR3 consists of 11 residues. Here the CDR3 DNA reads TGCGCCAGCAGCTCGGGGTGGCAGCAGTACTTC. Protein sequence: CASSSGWQQYF.